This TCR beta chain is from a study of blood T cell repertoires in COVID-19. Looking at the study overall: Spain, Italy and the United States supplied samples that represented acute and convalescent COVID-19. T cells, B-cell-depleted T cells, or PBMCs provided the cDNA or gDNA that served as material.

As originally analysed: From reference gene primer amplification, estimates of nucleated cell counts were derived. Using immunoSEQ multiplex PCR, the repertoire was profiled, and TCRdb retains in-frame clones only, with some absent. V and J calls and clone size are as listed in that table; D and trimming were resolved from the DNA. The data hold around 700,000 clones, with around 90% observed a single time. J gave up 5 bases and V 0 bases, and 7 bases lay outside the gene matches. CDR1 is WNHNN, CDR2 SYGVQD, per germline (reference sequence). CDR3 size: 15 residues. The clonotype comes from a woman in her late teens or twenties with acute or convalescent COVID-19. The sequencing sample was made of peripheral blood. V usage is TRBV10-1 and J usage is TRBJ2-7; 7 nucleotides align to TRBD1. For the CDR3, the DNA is TGCGCCAGCAGTGAGTCCCTGACAGGGAGCCACGAGCAGTACTTC. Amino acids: CASSESLTGSHEQYF.